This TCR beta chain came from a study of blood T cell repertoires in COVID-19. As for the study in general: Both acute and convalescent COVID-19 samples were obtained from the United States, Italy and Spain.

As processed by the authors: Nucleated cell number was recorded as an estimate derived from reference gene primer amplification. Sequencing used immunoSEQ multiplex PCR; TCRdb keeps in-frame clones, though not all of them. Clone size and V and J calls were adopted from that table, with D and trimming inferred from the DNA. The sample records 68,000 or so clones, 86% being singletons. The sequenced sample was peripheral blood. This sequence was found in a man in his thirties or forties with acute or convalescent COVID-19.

In nucleotides, the CDR3 is TGTGCCAGCAGCTTGGGAGGCGGGGGGCGCTCATATGGCTACACCTTC. This sequence encodes CASSLGGGGRSYGYTF. The V gene is TRBV5-8, the J gene TRBJ1-2, with D maybe TRBD1 (6 bases). V was shortened by 0 bases and J by 5 bases, with 17 bases between the two germline ends. The CDR3 loop spans 16 amino acids. The germline V gene encodes CDR1 SGHTS and CDR2 YDEGEE.